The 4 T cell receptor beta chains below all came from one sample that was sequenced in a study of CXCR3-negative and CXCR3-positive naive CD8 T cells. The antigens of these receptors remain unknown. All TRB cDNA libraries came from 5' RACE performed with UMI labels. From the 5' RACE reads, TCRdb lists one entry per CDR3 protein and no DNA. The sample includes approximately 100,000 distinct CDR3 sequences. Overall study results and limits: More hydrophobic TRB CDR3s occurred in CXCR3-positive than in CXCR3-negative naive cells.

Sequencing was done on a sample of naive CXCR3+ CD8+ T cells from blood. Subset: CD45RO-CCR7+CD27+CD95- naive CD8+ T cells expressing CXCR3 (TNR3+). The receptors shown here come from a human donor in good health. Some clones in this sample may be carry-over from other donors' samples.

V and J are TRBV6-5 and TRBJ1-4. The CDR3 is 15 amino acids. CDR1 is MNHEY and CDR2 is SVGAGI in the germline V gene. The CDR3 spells CASSYSDGFKEKLFF.

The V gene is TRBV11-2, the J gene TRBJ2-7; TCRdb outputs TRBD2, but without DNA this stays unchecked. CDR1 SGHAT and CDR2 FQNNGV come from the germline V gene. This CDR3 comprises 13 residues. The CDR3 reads CASSFAAGYEQYF.

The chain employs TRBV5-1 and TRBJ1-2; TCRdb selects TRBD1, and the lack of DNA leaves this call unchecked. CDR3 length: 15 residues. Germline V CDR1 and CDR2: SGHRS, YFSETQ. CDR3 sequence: CASSSGTRVNYGYTF.

The CDR3 spells CSGKDVYYEQYF. This chain joins TRBV20-1 and TRBJ2-7. From germline, CDR1 is DFQATT and CDR2 SNEGSKA (reference sequence). There are 12 residues in the CDR3.